This TCR beta chain stems from a study of T-cell reconstitution after alpha-beta-depleted transplantation in children. This clonotype was seen ten or more times. This sample's TCRbeta library carried unique molecular identifier barcodes. TCRdb used MiXCR to reprocess the PCR reads, holding one entry per CDR3 protein. The data contain about 110,000 distinct CDR3 sequences, 10% to 13% of them singletons. The CDR3 loop spans 14 amino acids. CDR1 and CDR2 (germline): DFQATT, SNEGSKA (reference sequence). Trimming cost V 6 bases and J 4 bases; bases outside gene matches: 8. The source of this sequence is a human donor who donated a stem cell graft to a child with acute lymphoblastic leukemia. The J gene is TRBJ1-5, the V gene TRBV20-1; TRBD1 matches at 8 bases. Sequencing was performed on PBMCs from the stem cell graft donor, taken from the stem cell graft. This chain's CDR3 is CSAGRDRRNQPQHF. The CDR3 DNA is TGCAGTGCGGGTCGGGACAGGCGGAATCAGCCCCAGCATTTT.